The 25 T cell receptor beta chains below all came from one sample that was sequenced in a study of human T cells and chemical hapten exposure. Time point reported: pre-sensitization, week 0. Regarding treatment: therapeutic diphenylcyclopropenone sensitization with weekly scalp DPC. TCRdb used MiXCR to reprocess the RACE reads, holding one entry per CDR3 protein. Of under 110,000 distinct CDR3 sequences listed, around 12% are singletons. Sample: whole blood, taken in connection with sensitization to the hapten diphenylcyclopropenone (DPC). All receptors derive from a woman aged 45-59 years with alopecia areata. Some clones in this sample may be carry-over from other donors' samples.

This clonotype appeared a few times. The V gene is TRBV6-1, the J gene TRBJ2-7; D remains ambiguous. V lost 3 bases and J lost 4, with 16 bases in between. The germline V gene encodes CDR1 MNHNS and CDR2 SASEGT. The CDR3 is made up of 15 amino acids. The CDR3 reads CASSETPNYDYEQYF. CDR3 bases: TGTGCCAGCAGTGAGACCCCGAACTATGATTACGAGCAGTACTTC.

A few counts support this clonotype. The CDR3 reads CASRLMIGASGYTF. The CDR3 bases are TGTGCCAGCAGACTAATGATCGGGGCGTCTGGCTACACCTTC. The chain employs TRBV7-2 and TRBJ1-2; TRBD1 might be the D (5 bases). CDR1 is SGHTA and CDR2 is FQGNSA in the germline V gene. V lost 6 bases and J lost 7, with 18 bases in between. This CDR3 is built from 14 residues.

In its sample, this clonotype was seen a few times. V gene TRBV20-1 combines with J gene TRBJ2-1, with 7 bases that match TRBD2. Per germline, CDR1 DFQATT and CDR2 SNEGSKA (reference sequence). J was trimmed by 1 base and V by 1 base; bases with no gene match: 10. The CDR3 has 17 residues. CDR3 loop: CSARAMGGEYSYNEQFF. In nucleotides, the CDR3 is TGCAGTGCTAGAGCGATGGGAGGGGAATATTCCTACAATGAGCAGTTCTTC.

This clonotype has just a few counts. The rearrangement uses TRBV5-6 and TRBJ2-3; 13 bases match TRBD2. The CDR3 has 16 residues. The trim removed 3 bases at V and 2 bases at J, leaving 3 bases unmatched. CDR1 is SGHDT and CDR2 is YYEEEE in the germline V gene. In DNA, the CDR3 is TGTGCCAGCAGCTGGGGACTAGCGGGGTTCACAGATACGCAGTATTTT. Protein product: CASSWGLAGFTDTQYF. The whole variable domain, filled in from reference TRBV5-6 and TRBJ2-3, reads DAGVTQSPTHLIKTRGQQVTLRCSPKSGHDTVSWYQQALGQGPQFIFQYYEEEERQRGNFPDRFSGHQFPNYSSELNVNALLLGDSALYLCASSWGLAGFTDTQYFGPGTRLTVL.

The V and J genes are TRBV2 and TRBJ2-7, with D perhaps matching TRBD2 (5 bases). Germline V gene data show CDR1 as SNHLY and CDR2 as FYNNEI. Between the trimmed V and J ends, which lost 6 bases and 2 bases, there was a span of 8 bases. This CDR3 contains 12 residues. The CDR3 sequence is CASRDWAYEQYF. The CDR3 region has the DNA TGTGCCAGCAGGGACTGGGCCTACGAGCAGTACTTC.

A remark on this clonotype: Just one base apart from a much larger clone, this may be a read error. V usage is TRBV7-9 and J usage is TRBJ2-1, with D unclear. The CDR3 has 18 residues. Germline loops: CDR1 SEHNR, CDR2 FQNEAQ (reference sequence). This CDR3 is CVSSLFSLGLRTYNEQFF. The CDR3 nucleotides read TGTGTCAGCAGCTTATTCTCTTTGGGGTTGAGAACTTACAATGAGCAGTTCTTC.

This clonotype was found a few times. The V call is TRBV2, the J call TRBJ2-1; possible D gene TRBD2, 6 bases. Trimming shortened V by 3 bases and J by 4 bases, and 13 bases separated the two germline ends. Germline CDR1 and CDR2: SNHLY and FYNNEI. The CDR3 consists of 15 residues. The CDR3 spells CASSEGRESYNEQFF. The DNA of the CDR3 is TGTGCCAGCAGTGAGGGGCGGGAAAGTTACAATGAGCAGTTCTTC.

The genes are TRBV5-4 and TRBJ2-6; no reliable D call. From germline, CDR1 is SGHNT and CDR2 YYREEE (reference sequence). Deletions cut 0 bases from V and 0 bases from J, with 13 bases between. This CDR3 is 18 amino acids long. CDR3 protein: CASSLGGRIGSGANVLTF. CDR3 DNA: TGTGCCAGCAGCTTGGGAGGACGGATAGGCTCTGGGGCCAACGTCCTGACTTTC.

The chain joins TRBV28 to TRBJ1-5, with D unresolved. CDR1 and CDR2 from the germline V gene are MDHEN and SYDVKM. V was trimmed by 6 bases and J by 15 bases, leaving 24 bases between them. The CDR3 spans 14 residues. The DNA for the CDR3 is TGTGCCAGCAGGCCCGACTGGGGTTTAGTTTTATGGCATTTT. Translated, it gives CASRPDWGLVLWHF.

The V gene is TRBV28, the J gene TRBJ1-1, with TRBD1 matching over 8 bases. Per germline, CDR1 MDHEN and CDR2 SYDVKM. This CDR3 has 15 amino acids. J gave up 5 bases and V 2 bases, and 7 bases lay outside the gene matches. This CDR3 is CASSLVSRGRTEAFF. CDR3 sequence (DNA): TGTGCCAGCAGTTTAGTTTCCAGGGGGCGGACTGAAGCTTTCTTT.

This clonotype was detected a few times. J is TRBJ2-7 and V is TRBV7-6, with unresolved D. The CDR3 spans 15 residues. Germline V gene data show CDR1 as SGHVS and CDR2 as FNYEAQ. The V end was cut by 3 bases, the J end by 2 bases, with 14 bases between. In DNA, the CDR3 is TGTGCCAGCAGCTTTTTAAGTACTGATCCCTACGAGCAGTACTTC. It specifies CASSFLSTDPYEQYF.

In this sample, this clonotype turned up a few times. The rearrangement uses TRBV4-1 and TRBJ1-1; D possibly corresponds to TRBD1 (5 bases). This CDR3 is 11 amino acids long. Looked up from germline, CDR1 is MGHRA and CDR2 is YSYEKL. Trimming left V 5 bases short and J 7 bases short, with 8 bases between. The CDR3 spells CASSGGSEAFF. CDR3 DNA: TGCGCCAGCAGCGGGGGGAGTGAAGCTTTCTTT.

The genes are TRBV28 and TRBJ1-1, with D unclear. The CDR3 spans 13 residues. The V end was cut by 5 bases, the J end by 9 bases, with 16 bases between. CDR1 and CDR2 (germline): MDHEN, SYDVKM. The CDR3, as DNA: TGTGCCAGCAGTACTCCGGGCCGCGGCCAAGCTTTCTTT. Translating it yields CASSTPGRGQAFF.

This clonotype was counted between two and nine times. The genes are TRBV20-1 and TRBJ1-2; 7 bases are shared with TRBD1. The CDR3 extends over 15 amino acids. The germline V gene has CDR1 DFQATT and CDR2 SNEGSKA (reference sequence). Germline trimming cut 3 bases from V and 0 bases from J; bases unmatched to any gene: 7. CDR3 nucleotide sequence: TGCAGTGCTAGCCTCGGACAGGCGACTAACTATGGCTACACCTTC. Its protein is CSASLGQATNYGYTF.

This clonotype was picked up many times. The chain is built from TRBV6-6 and TRBJ2-7, with unresolved D. Germline V gene lookup returns CDR1 MNHNY and CDR2 SVGAGI (reference sequence). CDR3 length: 13 residues. The V gene lost 2 bases and the J gene lost 6 bases, with 11 bases spanning the gap. The CDR3 DNA sequence: TGTGCCAGCAGTTACGGCAGTCGGAGCGAGCAGTACTTC. It translates to CASSYGSRSEQYF.

V and J are TRBV7-2 and TRBJ2-2; D perhaps matches TRBD1 (6 bases). The length of the CDR3 is 13 residues. The germline V gene has CDR1 SGHTA and CDR2 FQGNSA. With 4 bases removed from V and 7 bases from J, the gap between germline ends came to 10 bases. CDR3 DNA sequence: TGTGCCAGCAGCTCGCAGGGGTTCGGGGAGCTGTTTTTT. As protein: CASSSQGFGELFF.

This clonotype has more than one count but fewer than ten. The chain uses TRBV2 and TRBJ1-2; weak D call: TRBD1 (5 bases). V lost 0 bases to trimming and J lost 10 bases, with 12 bases between them. The germline gives CDR1 SNHLY, CDR2 FYNNEI. The CDR3 has 13 residues. The CDR3 is CASSEALGLIYTF. The DNA for the CDR3 is TGTGCCAGCAGTGAAGCTTTGGGGCTCATCTACACCTTC. The whole variable domain, filled in from reference TRBV2 and TRBJ1-2, reads EPEVTQTPSHQVTQMGQEVILRCVPISNHLYFYWYRQILGQKVEFLVSFYNNEISEKSEIFDDQFSVERPDGSNFTLKIRSTKLEDSAMYFCASSEALGLIYTFGSGTRLTVV.

A few counts support this clonotype. V is TRBV7-2 and J is TRBJ2-7, with 7 bases lining up with TRBD2. Germline V gene sequence: CDR1 SGHTA, CDR2 FQGNSA. V lost 8 bases and J lost 6; bases outside the gene matches: 10. This CDR3 comprises 13 residues. The CDR3 DNA sequence: TGTGCCAGCGGTCTAGCGGAGGGTATCGAGCAGTACTTC. Translated: CASGLAEGIEQYF.

This chain uses TRBV4-3 with TRBJ1-6; possible D gene TRBD1, 6 bases. Germline loops: CDR1 LGHNA, CDR2 YSLEER. Trimming took off 4 bases at V and 0 bases at J, with 16 bases between the two ends. CDR3 length: 18 amino acids. The CDR3 loop reads CASSRRQDPSSYNSPLHF. DNA for the CDR3: TGCGCCAGCAGCCGTCGACAGGATCCTAGCTCCTATAATTCACCCCTCCACTTT.

This clonotype turned up a few times. V is TRBV6-5 and J is TRBJ1-1; 7 bases agree with TRBD1. V lost 5 bases and J lost 7; bases outside the gene matches: 7. CDR1 and CDR2 from the germline V gene are MNHEY and SVGAGI. The CDR3 is 13 amino acids. The CDR3 coding sequence is TGTGCCAGCAGTCGGGGAGGGGGCCGTGAAGCTTTCTTT. Translated, it gives CASSRGGGREAFF.

This clonotype appeared a few times. This rearrangement joins TRBV20-1 to TRBJ2-7, with D perhaps TRBD2 (6 bases). This CDR3 comprises 16 residues. In germline, CDR1 is DFQATT, CDR2 SNEGSKA (reference sequence). Trimming took 7 bases from V and 4 from J, leaving 26 bases between them. CDR3 protein: CSGNGLNEGLSYEQYF. CDR3 nucleotides: TGCAGTGGTAACGGATTAAACGAGGGACTGTCATACGAGCAGTACTTC.

The gene calls are TRBV28 and TRBJ1-2, with TRBD1 matching over 8 bases. Per the germline V gene, CDR1 is MDHEN and CDR2 is SYDVKM. This CDR3 spans 14 amino acids. V lost 3 bases and J lost 12; bases outside the gene matches: 12. The CDR3 reads CASSLPSSGTGHTF. The CDR3 region has the DNA TGTGCCAGCAGTTTGCCCTCTTCCGGGACAGGACACACCTTC.

The CDR3 nucleotides are TGCAGTGCTAGACTTTGGGACAGGGTGATAGATACGCAGTATTTT. This sequence encodes CSARLWDRVIDTQYF. V and J are TRBV20-1 and TRBJ2-3, with 9 bases identical to TRBD1. J was trimmed by 5 bases and V by 2 bases; bases with no gene match: 8. Germline lookup yields CDR1 DFQATT and CDR2 SNEGSKA (reference sequence). This CDR3 has 15 residues.

There are a few counts of this clonotype. DNA of the CDR3: TGTGCCAGCAGCTTAGCTCGGAACTCTGGGGCCAACGTCCTGACTTTC. Its translation is CASSLARNSGANVLTF. The chain couples TRBV7-8 to TRBJ2-6; no reliable D call. The CDR3 has 16 residues. Trimming shortened V by 0 bases and J by 0 bases, and 6 bases separated the two germline ends. CDR1 SGHVS and CDR2 FQNEAQ come from the germline V gene.

This clonotype was detected only a few times. This sequence joins TRBV14 and TRBJ2-1, with 8 bases matching TRBD2. The CDR3 runs to 14 residues. Germline loops: CDR1 SGHDN, CDR2 FVKESK. The trim removed 3 bases at V and 4 bases at J, leaving 2 bases unmatched. This CDR3 is CASSQSGSYNEQFF. CDR3 coding DNA: TGTGCCAGCAGCCAGAGCGGGAGTTACAATGAGCAGTTCTTC.